These T cell receptor beta chains were read from a single sample in a study of blood T cell repertoires in COVID-19. Sequencing used immunoSEQ multiplex PCR; TCRdb keeps in-frame clones, though not all of them. Counted here are 250,000 to 350,000 clones, almost 90% occurring once; the ten biggest clones make up 11%. The sequenced sample consisted of peripheral blood. The receptors were sampled from a woman in her thirties with COVID-19, enrolled during active disease. The CDR3 runs from the conserved cysteine through the conserved F or W. The D gene is left open where the match is weak. Size is omitted from some rows. Given values are once, few, many or a class for expanded clones.

size: NA; D: TRBD1; J: TRBJ2-5; V: TRBV3-1/TRBV3-2; DNA: TGTGCCAGCAGCCAAAGGACAGGATGGAGAGAGACCCAGTACTTC; CDR3: CASSQRTGWRETQYF
size: NA; D: TRBD1; J: TRBJ1-1; V: TRBV19; DNA: TGTGCCAGTAGTCCTCGACAGGGGGCAACGAACACTGAAGCTTTCTTT; CDR3: CASSPRQGATNTEAFF
size: NA; D: TRBD1; J: TRBJ1-5; V: TRBV10-2; DNA: TGCGCCAGCAGTGAGTTCGGGACAGGGGAGATGCCCCAGCATTTT; CDR3: CASSEFGTGEMPQHF
size: NA; D: TRBD2; J: TRBJ2-5; V: TRBV30; DNA: TGTGCCTGGAGTGCAGGACTAGCGGGAGAGACCCAGTACTTC; CDR3: CAWSAGLAGETQYF
size: few; D: NA; J: TRBJ2-2; V: TRBV5-4; DNA: TGTGCCAGCAGCCTCGGACGTAAAAGGGGTCAAACCGGGGAGCTGTTTTTT; CDR3: CASSLGRKRGQTGELFF
size: NA; D: NA; J: TRBJ2-2; V: TRBV6-5; DNA: TGTGCCAGCAGTTACTCTACGGGGGGGGAGCTGTTTTTT; CDR3: CASSYSTGGELFF
size: NA; D: NA; J: TRBJ2-5; V: TRBV6-2/TRBV6-3; DNA: TGTGCCAGCAGTCTCGACGCGGGGTTCGCAGAGACCCAGTACTTC; CDR3: CASSLDAGFAETQYF
size: once; D: TRBD1; J: TRBJ2-5; V: TRBV7-3; DNA: TGTGCCAGCAGCTCGCTGACAGGGGAGACCCAGTACTTC; CDR3: CASSSLTGETQYF
size: NA; D: NA; J: TRBJ2-3; V: TRBV7-3; DNA: TGTGCCAGCAGCTTAGGTGGGTCCCAGGGAGATACGCAGTATTTT; CDR3: CASSLGGSQGDTQYF
size: NA; D: TRBD2; J: TRBJ2-7; V: TRBV2; DNA: TGTGCCAGCAGTGACGGGGGGGCCTACGAGCAGTACTTC; CDR3: CASSDGGAYEQYF
size: NA; D: NA; J: TRBJ1-2; V: TRBV3-1/TRBV3-2; DNA: TGTGCCAGCAGCCAAGATCGAACGGGAAGAGGCGGCTACACCTTC; CDR3: CASSQDRTGRGGYTF
size: NA; D: NA; J: TRBJ1-2; V: TRBV11-2; DNA: TGTGCCAGCAGCCCCGGGAGAACCTATGGCTACACCTTC; CDR3: CASSPGRTYGYTF
size: NA; D: NA; J: TRBJ1-4; V: TRBV19; DNA: TGTGCCAGTGGAACAGCAACTAATGAAAAACTGTTTTTT; CDR3: CASGTATNEKLFF
size: NA; D: TRBD1; J: TRBJ2-3; V: TRBV30; DNA: TGTGCCTGGAGTGTAGGGACAGGGTTGACAGATACGCAGTATTTT; CDR3: CAWSVGTGLTDTQYF
size: NA; D: TRBD2; J: TRBJ2-7; V: TRBV9; DNA: TGTGCCAGCAGCGTAGTGGGAGGGCTCGAGCAGTACTTC; CDR3: CASSVVGGLEQYF
size: NA; D: NA; J: TRBJ2-3; V: TRBV24-1; DNA: TGTGCCACCAGTGATTCCTTACAGGGAGGGGGCACAGATACGCAGTATTTT; CDR3: CATSDSLQGGGTDTQYF
size: NA; D: NA; J: TRBJ2-1; V: TRBV3-1/TRBV3-2; DNA: TGTGCCAGCAGCCAAGATTTGGGGAGGAATGAGCAGTTCTTC; CDR3: CASSQDLGRNEQFF
size: NA; D: TRBD1; J: TRBJ1-2; V: TRBV10-1; DNA: TGCGCCAGCAAGGAGACAGGGGGCAACTACGGCTACACCTTC; CDR3: CASKETGGNYGYTF
size: NA; D: NA; J: TRBJ1-2; V: TRBV5-4; DNA: TGTGCCAGCAGCTTGGGGCAGGGAAAGGTCATCGGCGGCTACACCTTC; CDR3: CASSLGQGKVIGGYTF
size: NA; D: NA; J: TRBJ2-7; V: TRBV19; DNA: TGTGCCAGTAGTATGAGCGAGCGGGCAACCTACGAGCAGTACTTC; CDR3: CASSMSERATYEQYF
size: NA; D: NA; J: TRBJ1-5; V: TRBV4-1; DNA: TGCGCCAGCAGCCAAGGAAGGGGCAGGGGCGCTTATAGCAATCAGCCCCAGCATTTT; CDR3: CASSQGRGRGAYSNQPQHF
size: NA; D: NA; J: TRBJ1-2; V: TRBV4-3; DNA: TGCGCCAGCAGCCAAGACGGGGGTCCTAACTATGGCTACACCTTC; CDR3: CASSQDGGPNYGYTF
size: NA; D: NA; J: TRBJ2-7; V: TRBV30; DNA: TGTGCCTGGAAAACAACACCCCAGGGGGGACGGATCTACGAGCAGTACTTC; CDR3: CAWKTTPQGGRIYEQYF
size: NA; D: TRBD1; J: TRBJ2-7; V: TRBV11-2; DNA: TGTGCCAGCAGCTTGGGACAGACGTACGAGCAGTACTTC; CDR3: CASSLGQTYEQYF
size: NA; D: TRBD2; J: TRBJ2-3; V: TRBV15; DNA: TGTGCCACCAGCAGAGATGCCAAGCGGGAGGAGGATACGCAGTATTTT; CDR3: CATSRDAKREEDTQYF
size: few; D: NA; J: TRBJ1-2; V: TRBV6-6; DNA: TGTGCCAGCAGTTACCACAGGGACTATGGCTACACCTTC; CDR3: CASSYHRDYGYTF
size: NA; D: NA; J: TRBJ2-5; V: TRBV4-3; DNA: TGCGCCAGCAGCCAAGATGTGGGAGGCCGAGAGACCCAGTACTTC; CDR3: CASSQDVGGRETQYF
size: NA; D: NA; J: TRBJ2-7; V: TRBV27; DNA: TGTGCCAGCAGTCGCACCGGGGAGCAGTACTTC; CDR3: CASSRTGEQYF